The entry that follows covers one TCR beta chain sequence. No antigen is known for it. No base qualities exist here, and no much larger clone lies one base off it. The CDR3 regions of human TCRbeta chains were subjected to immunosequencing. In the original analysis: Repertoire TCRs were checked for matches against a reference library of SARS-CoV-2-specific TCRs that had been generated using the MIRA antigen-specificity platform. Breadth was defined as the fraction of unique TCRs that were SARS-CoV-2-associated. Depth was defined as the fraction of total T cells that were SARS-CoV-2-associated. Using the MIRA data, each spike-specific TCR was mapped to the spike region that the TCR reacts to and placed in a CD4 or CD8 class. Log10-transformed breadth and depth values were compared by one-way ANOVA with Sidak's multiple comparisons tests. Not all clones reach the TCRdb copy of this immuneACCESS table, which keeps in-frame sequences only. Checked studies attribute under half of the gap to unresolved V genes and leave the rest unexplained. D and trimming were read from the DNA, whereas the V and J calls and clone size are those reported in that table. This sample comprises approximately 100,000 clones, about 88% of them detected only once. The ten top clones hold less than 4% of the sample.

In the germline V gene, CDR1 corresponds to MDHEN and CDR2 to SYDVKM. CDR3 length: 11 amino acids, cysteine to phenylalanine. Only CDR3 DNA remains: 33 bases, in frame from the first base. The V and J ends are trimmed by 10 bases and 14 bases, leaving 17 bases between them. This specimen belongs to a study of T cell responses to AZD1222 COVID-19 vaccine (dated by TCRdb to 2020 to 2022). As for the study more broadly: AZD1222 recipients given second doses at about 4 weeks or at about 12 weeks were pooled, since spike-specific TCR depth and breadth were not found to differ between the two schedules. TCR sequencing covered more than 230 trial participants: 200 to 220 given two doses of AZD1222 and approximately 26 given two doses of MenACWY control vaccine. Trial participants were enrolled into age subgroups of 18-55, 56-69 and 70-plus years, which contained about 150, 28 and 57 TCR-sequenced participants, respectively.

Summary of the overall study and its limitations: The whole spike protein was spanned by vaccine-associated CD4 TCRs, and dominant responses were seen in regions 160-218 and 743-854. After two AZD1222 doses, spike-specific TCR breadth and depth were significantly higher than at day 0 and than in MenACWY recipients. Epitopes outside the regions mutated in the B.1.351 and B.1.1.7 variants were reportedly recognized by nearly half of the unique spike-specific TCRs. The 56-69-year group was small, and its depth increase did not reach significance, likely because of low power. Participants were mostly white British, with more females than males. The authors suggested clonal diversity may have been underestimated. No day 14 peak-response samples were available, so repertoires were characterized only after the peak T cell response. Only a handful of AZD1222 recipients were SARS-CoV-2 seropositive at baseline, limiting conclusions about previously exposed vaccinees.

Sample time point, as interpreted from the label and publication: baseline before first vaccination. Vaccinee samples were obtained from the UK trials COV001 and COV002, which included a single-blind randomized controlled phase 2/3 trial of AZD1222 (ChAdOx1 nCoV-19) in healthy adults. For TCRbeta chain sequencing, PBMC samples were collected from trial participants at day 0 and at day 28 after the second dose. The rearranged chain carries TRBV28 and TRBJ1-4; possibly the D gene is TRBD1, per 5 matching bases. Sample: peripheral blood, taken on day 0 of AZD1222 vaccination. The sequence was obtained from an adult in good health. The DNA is TGTGCCACTCTCGGGGGTTGGGGCCTGTTTTTT. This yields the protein CATLGGWGLFF.